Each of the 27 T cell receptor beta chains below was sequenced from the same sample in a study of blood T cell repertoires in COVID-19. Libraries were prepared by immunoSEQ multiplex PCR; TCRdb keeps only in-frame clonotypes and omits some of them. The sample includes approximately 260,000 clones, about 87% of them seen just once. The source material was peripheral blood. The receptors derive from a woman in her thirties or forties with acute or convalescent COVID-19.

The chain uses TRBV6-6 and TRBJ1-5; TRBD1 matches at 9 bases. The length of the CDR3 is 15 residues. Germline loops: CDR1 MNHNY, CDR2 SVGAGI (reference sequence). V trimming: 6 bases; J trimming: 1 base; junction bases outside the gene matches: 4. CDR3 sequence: CASSRQGGSNQPQHF. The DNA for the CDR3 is TGTGCCAGCAGCAGACAGGGGGGAAGCAATCAGCCCCAGCATTTT.

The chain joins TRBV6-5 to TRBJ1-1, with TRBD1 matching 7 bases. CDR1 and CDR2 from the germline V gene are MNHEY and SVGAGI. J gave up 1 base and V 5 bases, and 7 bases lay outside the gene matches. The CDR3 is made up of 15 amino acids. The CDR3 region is CASSPSDRRNTEAFF. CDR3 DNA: TGTGCCAGCAGTCCCTCGGACAGGCGGAACACTGAAGCTTTCTTT.

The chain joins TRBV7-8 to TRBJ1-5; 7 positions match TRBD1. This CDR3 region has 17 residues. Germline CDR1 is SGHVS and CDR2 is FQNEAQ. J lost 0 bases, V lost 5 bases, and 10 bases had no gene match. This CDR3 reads CASSDRVSQDSNQPQHF. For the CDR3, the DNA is TGTGCCAGCAGCGACAGGGTTTCCCAGGATAGCAATCAGCCCCAGCATTTT.

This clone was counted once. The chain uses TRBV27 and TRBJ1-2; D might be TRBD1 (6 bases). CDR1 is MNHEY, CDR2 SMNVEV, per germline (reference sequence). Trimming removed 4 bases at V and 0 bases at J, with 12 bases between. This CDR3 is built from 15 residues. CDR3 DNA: TGTGCCAGCAGTTCTGGACAGTACGCTAACTATGGCTACACCTTC. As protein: CASSSGQYANYGYTF.

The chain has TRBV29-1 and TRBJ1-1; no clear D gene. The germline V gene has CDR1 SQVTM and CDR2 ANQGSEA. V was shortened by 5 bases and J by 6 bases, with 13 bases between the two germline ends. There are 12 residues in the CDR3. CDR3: CSVYQGSAEAFF. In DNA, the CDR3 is TGCAGCGTTTACCAAGGGAGCGCTGAAGCTTTCTTT.

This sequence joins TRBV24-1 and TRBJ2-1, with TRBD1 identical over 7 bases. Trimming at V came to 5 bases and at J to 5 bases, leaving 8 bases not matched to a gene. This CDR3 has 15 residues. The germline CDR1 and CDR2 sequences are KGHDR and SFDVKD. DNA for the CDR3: TGTGCCACCAGTGTGCTCGGACAGGTCAACAATGAGCAGTTCTTC. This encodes CATSVLGQVNNEQFF.

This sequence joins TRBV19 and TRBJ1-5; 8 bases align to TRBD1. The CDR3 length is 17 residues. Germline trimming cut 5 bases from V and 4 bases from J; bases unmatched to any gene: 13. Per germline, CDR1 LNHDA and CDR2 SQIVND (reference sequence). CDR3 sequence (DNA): TGTGCCAGTAGTCCCAAAGGACAGGGATACTCAAATCAGCCCCAGCATTTT. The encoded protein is CASSPKGQGYSNQPQHF.

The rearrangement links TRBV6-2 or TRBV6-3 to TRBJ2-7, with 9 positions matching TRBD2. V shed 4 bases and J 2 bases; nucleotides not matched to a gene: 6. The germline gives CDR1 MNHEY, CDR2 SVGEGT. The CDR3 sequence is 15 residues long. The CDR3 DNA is TGTGCCAGCAGTTTTGTGGGACTAGCCGCCTACGAGCAGTACGTC. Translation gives CASSFVGLAAYEQYV.

In DNA form, the CDR3 reads TGTGCCAGCAGCCCCCATCAACAGGTGAGGACTGAAGCTTTCTTT. It specifies CASSPHQQVRTEAFF. The chain recombines TRBV9 with TRBJ1-1, with D maybe TRBD1 (5 bases). The CDR3 sequence is 15 residues long. The germline V gene has CDR1 SGDLS and CDR2 YYNGEE. Trimming cost V 4 bases and J 5 bases, with 18 bases left between them.

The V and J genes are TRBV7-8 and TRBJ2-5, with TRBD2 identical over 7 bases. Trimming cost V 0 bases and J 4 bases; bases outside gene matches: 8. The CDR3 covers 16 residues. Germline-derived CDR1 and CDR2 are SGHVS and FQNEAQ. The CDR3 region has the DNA TGTGCCAGCAGCTTAGCGCGGGGACTATCACCAGAGACCCAGTACTTC. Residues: CASSLARGLSPETQYF.

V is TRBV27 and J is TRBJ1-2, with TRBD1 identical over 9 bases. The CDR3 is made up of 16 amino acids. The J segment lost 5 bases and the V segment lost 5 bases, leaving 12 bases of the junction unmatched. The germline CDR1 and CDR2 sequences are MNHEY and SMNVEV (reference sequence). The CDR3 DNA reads TGTGCCAGCAGTCCCTCCGCCCCCGGGACAGGGTATGGCTACACCTTC. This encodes CASSPSAPGTGYGYTF.

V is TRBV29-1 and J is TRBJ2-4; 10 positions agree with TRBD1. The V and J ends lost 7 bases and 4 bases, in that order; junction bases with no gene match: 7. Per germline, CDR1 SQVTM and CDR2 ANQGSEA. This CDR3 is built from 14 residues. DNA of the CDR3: TGCAGCGCTCGACAGGGGGCGGCTAAAAACATTCAGTACTTC. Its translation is CSARQGAAKNIQYF.

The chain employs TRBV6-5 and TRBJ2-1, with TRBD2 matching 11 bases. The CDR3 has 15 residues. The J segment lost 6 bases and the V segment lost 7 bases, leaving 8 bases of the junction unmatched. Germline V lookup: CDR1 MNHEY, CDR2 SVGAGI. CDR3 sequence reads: CASIPLAGGSNEQFF. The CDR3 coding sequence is TGTGCCAGCATCCCCCTAGCGGGGGGAAGCAATGAGCAGTTCTTC.

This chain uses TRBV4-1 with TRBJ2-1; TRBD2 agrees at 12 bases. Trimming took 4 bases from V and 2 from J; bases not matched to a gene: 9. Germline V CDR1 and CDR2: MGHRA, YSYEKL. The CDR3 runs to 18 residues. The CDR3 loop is CASSLPQLAGGTYNEQFF. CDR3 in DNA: TGCGCCAGCAGCCTTCCGCAACTAGCGGGGGGCACCTACAATGAGCAGTTCTTC.

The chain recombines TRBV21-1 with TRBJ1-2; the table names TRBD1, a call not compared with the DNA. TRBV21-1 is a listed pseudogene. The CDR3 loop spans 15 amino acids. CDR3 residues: CASSNVFQTNYGYTF. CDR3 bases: TGTGCCAGCAGCAACGTATTCCAGACTAACTATGGCTACACCTTC.

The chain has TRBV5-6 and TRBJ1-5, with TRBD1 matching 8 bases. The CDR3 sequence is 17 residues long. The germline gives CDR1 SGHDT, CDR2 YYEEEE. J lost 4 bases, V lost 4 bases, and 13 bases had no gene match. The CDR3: CASSRLQYRDRNQPQHF. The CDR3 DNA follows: TGTGCCAGCAGCCGACTTCAATACCGGGACAGGAATCAGCCCCAGCATTTT.

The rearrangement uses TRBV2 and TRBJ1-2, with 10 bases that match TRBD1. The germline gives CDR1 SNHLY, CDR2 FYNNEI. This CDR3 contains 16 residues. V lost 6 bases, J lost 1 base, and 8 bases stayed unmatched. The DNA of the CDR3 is TGTGCCAGCAGAAACCTAGGACAGGGGGTTAACTATGGCTACACCTTC. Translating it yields CASRNLGQGVNYGYTF.

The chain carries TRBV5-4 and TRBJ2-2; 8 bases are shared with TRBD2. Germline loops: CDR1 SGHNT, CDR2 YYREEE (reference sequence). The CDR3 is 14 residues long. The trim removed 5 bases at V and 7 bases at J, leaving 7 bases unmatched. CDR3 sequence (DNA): TGTGCCAGCAGAAGCGGGGGTGGGCACGGGGAGCTGTTTTTT. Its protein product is CASRSGGGHGELFF. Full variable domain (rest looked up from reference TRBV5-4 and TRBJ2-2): ETGVTQSPTHLIKTRGQQVTLRCSSQSGHNTVSWYQQALGQGPQFIFQYYREEENGRGNFPPRFSGLQFPNYSSELNVNALELDDSALYLCASRSGGGHGELFFGEGSRLTVL.

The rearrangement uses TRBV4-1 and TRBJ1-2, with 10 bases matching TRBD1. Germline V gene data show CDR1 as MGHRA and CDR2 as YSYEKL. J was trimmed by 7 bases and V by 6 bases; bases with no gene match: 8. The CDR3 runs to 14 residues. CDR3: CASSPGTGVGGYTF. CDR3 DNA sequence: TGCGCCAGCAGTCCCGGGACAGGGGTTGGTGGCTACACCTTC.

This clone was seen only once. CDR3 residues: CASKQGMGNSPLHF. CDR3 coding DNA: TGTGCCAGCAAACAGGGAATGGGTAATTCACCCCTCCACTTT. J is TRBJ1-6 and V is TRBV6-5; TRBD1 is a possible D gene (6 bases). The V end lost 7 bases, the J end lost 6 bases, and 13 bases lay between the germline ends. The CDR3 has 14 residues. The V gene's germline CDR1 is MNHEY and CDR2 SVGAGI.

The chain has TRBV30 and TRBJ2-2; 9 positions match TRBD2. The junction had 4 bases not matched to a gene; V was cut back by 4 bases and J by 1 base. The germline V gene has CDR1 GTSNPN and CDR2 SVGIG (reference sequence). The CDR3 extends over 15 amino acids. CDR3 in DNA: TGTGCCTGGACTAGCGGGGATAGGAACACCGGGGAGCTGTTTTTT. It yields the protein CAWTSGDRNTGELFF.

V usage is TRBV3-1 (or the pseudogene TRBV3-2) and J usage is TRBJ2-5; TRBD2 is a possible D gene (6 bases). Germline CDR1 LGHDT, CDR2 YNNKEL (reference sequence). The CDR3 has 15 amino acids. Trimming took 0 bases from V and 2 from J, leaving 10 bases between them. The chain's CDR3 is CASSQEGSGQETQYF. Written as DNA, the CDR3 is TGTGCCAGCAGCCAAGAAGGGAGCGGGCAAGAGACCCAGTACTTC.

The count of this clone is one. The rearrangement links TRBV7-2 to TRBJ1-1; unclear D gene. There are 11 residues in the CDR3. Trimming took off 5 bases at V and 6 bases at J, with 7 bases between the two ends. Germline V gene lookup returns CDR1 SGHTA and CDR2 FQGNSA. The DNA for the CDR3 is TGTGCCAGCAGCCTAAGCGCTGAAGCTTTCTTT. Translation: CASSLSAEAFF.

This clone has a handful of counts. The CDR3 nucleotides read TGTGCCAGTAGTATCATCGGAGATACGCAGTATTTT. Protein product: CASSIIGDTQYF. This chain links TRBV19 with TRBJ2-3, with D unclear. With 3 bases removed from V and 5 bases from J, the gap between germline ends came to 6 bases. The CDR3 is 12 residues long. In germline, CDR1 is LNHDA, CDR2 SQIVND (reference sequence). The variable domain in full, with the rest retrieved from reference TRBV19 and TRBJ2-3, is DGGITQSPKYLFRKEGQNVTLSCEQNLNHDAMYWYRQDPGQGLRLIYYSQIVNDFQKGDIAEGYSVSREKKESFPLTVTSAQKNPTAFYLCASSIIGDTQYFGPGTRLTVL.

CDR3 DNA sequence: TGTGCCAGCAGTGAGATGGGAGGTTTTGAGCAGTACGTC. This gives the protein CASSEMGGFEQYV. The chain joins TRBV6-1 to TRBJ2-7; possible D gene TRBD2, 6 bases. Germline V lookup: CDR1 MNHNS, CDR2 SASEGT. Trimming shortened V by 3 bases and J by 7 bases, and 13 bases separated the two germline ends. CDR3 size: 13 residues.

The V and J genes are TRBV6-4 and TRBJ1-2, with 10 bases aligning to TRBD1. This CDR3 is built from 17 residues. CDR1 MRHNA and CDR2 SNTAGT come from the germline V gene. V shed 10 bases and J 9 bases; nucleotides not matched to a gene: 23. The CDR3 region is CATPKDRGLAILICYTF. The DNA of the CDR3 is TGTGCCACCCCGAAAGACAGGGGGCTAGCAATTCTAATTTGCTACACCTTC.

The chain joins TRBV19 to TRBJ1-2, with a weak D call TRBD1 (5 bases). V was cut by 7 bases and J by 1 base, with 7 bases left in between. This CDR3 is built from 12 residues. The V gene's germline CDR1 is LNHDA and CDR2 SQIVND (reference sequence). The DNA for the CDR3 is TGTGCCAGTACTAGGGGTAACTATGGCTACACCTTC. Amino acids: CASTRGNYGYTF.